The next 32 T cell receptor beta chains were all read from a single sample in a study of metastatic and nonmetastatic thyroid tumors. TCRdb used MiXCR to call clones anew from the PCR reads. Seen here are 25,000 to 40,000 clones, approximately 17% observed once, and the top ten hold more than 4.5%. Among the patients, none had received any treatment before thyroid surgery. Sequencing was performed on blood. The source is a female donor with papillary thyroid cancer or a benign thyroid nodule (not recorded which). Some clones in this sample may be carry-over from other donors' samples.

In this sample, this clone turned up many times. The chain links TRBV7-7 to TRBJ2-1; D is unresolved. Germline V gives CDR1 SSHAT, CDR2 FNYEAQ (reference sequence). Trimming cost V 1 base and J 5 bases, with 6 bases left between them. CDR3 length: 13 amino acids. The CDR3 loop is CASSLDGNNEQFF. The CDR3 DNA reads as TGTGCCAGCAGCTTAGACGGAAACAATGAGCAGTTCTTC.

Of note for this clone: A read error may be the cause here, since a much bigger clone is one base away. The chain recombines TRBV25-1 with TRBJ1-4; perhaps TRBD1 as D (6 bases). V was cut by 10 bases and J by 7 bases, with 16 bases left in between. The CDR3 sequence is 13 residues long. Per the germline V gene, CDR1 is MGHDK and CDR2 is SYGVNS. The CDR3 reads CAIRRGRSEKLFF. The CDR3 DNA reads as TGTGCCATCAGACGGGGGCGATCTGAAAAACTGTTTTTT.

This clone was recorded a few times. A junction boundary mismatches the germline segment, possibly from a read error. This chain connects TRBV6-1 to TRBJ2-6, with 7 bases lining up with TRBD2. CDR3 size: 17 residues. Germline CDR1 is MNHNS and CDR2 is SASEGT. This CDR3 reads CAGYITGGWSVANVLTF. CDR3 coding DNA: TGTGCCGGCTACATTACGGGGGGATGGTCTGTGGCCAACGTCCTGACTTTC.

This clone was seen ten or more times. The chain carries TRBV11-2 and TRBJ2-7, with 9 bases fitting TRBD1. J was trimmed by 3 bases and V by 1 base; bases with no gene match: 13. Per germline, CDR1 SGHAT and CDR2 FQNNGV. The CDR3 sequence is 18 residues long. CDR3 coding DNA: TGTGCCAGCAGCTTAGTGAAGACAGGGGGAATCATTGGCTACGAGCAGTACTTC. Its protein product is CASSLVKTGGIIGYEQYF.

As concerns this clone: A single base separates this from a much larger clone, so it may be a read error. The genes are TRBV20-1 and TRBJ2-5, with D perhaps TRBD1 (5 bases). From germline, CDR1 is DFQATT and CDR2 SNEGSKA (reference sequence). The V and J ends lost 3 bases and 4 bases respectively, with 21 bases between them. The CDR3 has 16 amino acids. CDR3: CSARRSRATQVETQYF. CDR3 in DNA: TGCAGTGCTAGGCGCAGCAGGGCCACCCAGGTAGAGACCCAGTACTTC.

This clone is judged medium-sized. V and J are TRBV6-1 and TRBJ1-2; D ambiguous. The CDR3 runs 11 residues. CDR1 and CDR2 (germline): MNHNS, SASEGT. Between the trimmed V and J ends, which lost 3 bases and 5 bases, there was a span of 4 bases. For the CDR3, the DNA is TGTGCCAGCAGTGAGGGGTATGGCTACACCTTC. This sequence encodes CASSEGYGYTF.

Comments on this clone: One end of the junction varies from germline; a read error may be responsible. The chain links TRBV7-6 to TRBJ1-1, with a weak D call TRBD1 (5 bases). Germline values: CDR1 SGHVS, CDR2 FNYEAQ. The CDR3 covers 15 residues. Here the CDR3 DNA reads TGTGCCAGCAGCTTAGCGGGGGGGAGGGAAACTGGAGCTTTCTTT. Its protein is CASSLAGGRETGAFF.

Ten or more counts support this clone. A much more abundant neighbour one base away suggests this may be a read error. This same CDR3 is encoded by further DNA sequences in the sample. The genes are TRBV4-2 and TRBJ1-1; no clear D. CDR3 length equals 11 residues. V was cut by 4 bases and J by 8 bases, with 8 bases left in between. Germline V lookup: CDR1 LGHNA, CDR2 YNFKEQ. Here the CDR3 reads CASSLYKEAFF. CDR3 bases: TGTGCCAGCAGCCTCTACAAAGAAGCTTTCTTT.

This clone was recorded many times. A much more abundant neighbour one base away suggests this may be a read error. The chain links TRBV2 to TRBJ2-7, with no clear D. CDR3 length: 13 residues. V lost 4 bases, J lost 3 bases, and 10 bases lay in between. Germline V gives CDR1 SNHLY, CDR2 FYNNEI. CDR3 bases: TGTGCCAGCAGTGGGGGATTTGACTACGAGCAGTACTTC. Its translation: CASSGGFDYEQYF.

In its sample, this clone was seen many times. The genes are TRBV19 and TRBJ2-1; 7 nucleotides align to TRBD2. CDR1 is LNHDA and CDR2 is SQIVND in the germline V gene (reference sequence). Trimming removed 9 bases from V and 6 bases from J; junction bases left unmatched: 11. This CDR3 has 14 amino acids. CDR3 region: CASSPRGVVNEQFF. In DNA form, the CDR3 reads TGTGCCAGCTCTCCTCGGGGGGTTGTCAATGAGCAGTTCTTC.

There are many counts of this clone. The CDR3 spells CASSPLVGPRQNIQYF. CDR3 nucleotide sequence: TGCGCCAGCAGCCCACTAGTAGGCCCGAGACAAAACATTCAGTACTTC. The chain has TRBV4-1 and TRBJ2-4; the D gene is possibly TRBD2 (5 bases). The CDR3 spans 16 residues. Germline CDR1 MGHRA, CDR2 YSYEKL. The V end was cut by 4 bases, the J end by 5 bases, with 18 bases between.

This clone was picked up many times. At the DNA level, this CDR3 is encoded by other sequences in the same sample as well. J is TRBJ1-1 and V is TRBV11-2; no firm D call. From germline, CDR1 is SGHAT and CDR2 FQNNGV. With 3 bases removed from V and 1 base from J, the gap between germline ends came to 9 bases. CDR3 length: 14 amino acids. CDR3 nucleotides: TGTGCCAGCAGCTTCTCTGGTGGGAACACTGAAGCTTTCTTT. This translates into CASSFSGGNTEAFF.

This clone was recorded at least ten times. The CDR3 spells CASSFLRGGYGYTF. DNA of the CDR3: TGTGCCAGCAGCTTTCTTCGGGGGGGGTATGGCTACACCTTC. The chain couples TRBV7-2 to TRBJ1-2; TRBD1 might be the D (5 bases). Germline lookup yields CDR1 SGHTA and CDR2 FQGNSA. The CDR3 covers 14 residues. V was shortened by 3 bases and J by 5 bases, with 13 bases between the two germline ends.

This clone was found many times. This chain joins TRBV19 and TRBJ2-1; 13 positions match TRBD2. Trimming removed 5 bases from V and 3 bases from J; junction bases left unmatched: 10. The germline V gene has CDR1 LNHDA and CDR2 SQIVND (reference sequence). This CDR3 is 18 amino acids long. In DNA, the CDR3 is TGTGCCAGTAGTCTACGGACTAGCGGGAGAATCTTCTACAATGAGCAGTTCTTC. Translated: CASSLRTSGRIFYNEQFF.

V and J are TRBV7-2 and TRBJ2-1; a weak D match, TRBD1 (5 bases). Per the germline V gene, CDR1 is SGHTA and CDR2 is FQGNSA. There are 14 residues in the CDR3. Trimming cost V 1 base and J 7 bases, with 11 bases left between them. The CDR3: CASSLGRTSNEQFF. CDR3 DNA sequence: TGTGCCAGCAGCTTAGGGCGGACATCGAATGAGCAGTTCTTC. Using reference TRBV7-2 and TRBJ2-1 for the parts outside the CDR3, the full variable domain is GAGVSQSPSNKVTEKGKDVELRCDPISGHTALYWYRQSLGQGLEFLIYFQGNSAPDKSGLPSDRFSAERTGGSVSTLTIQRTQQEDSAVYLCASSLGRTSNEQFFGPGTRLTVL.

V and J are TRBV30 and TRBJ1-2; TRBD1 agrees at 9 bases. The CDR3 runs 15 residues. V lost 5 bases to trimming and J lost 6 bases; unmatched junction nucleotides: 13. The V gene's germline CDR1 is GTSNPN and CDR2 SVGIG (reference sequence). The CDR3 DNA reads TGTGCCTGGTTAATAACAGGGGGCGAAGGGAATGGCTACACCTTC. Amino acid sequence: CAWLITGGEGNGYTF.

Turning to this clone: One end of the junction is discordant with germline, which a read error may explain. The chain joins TRBV19 to TRBJ2-2; the D is unclear. This CDR3 comprises 15 residues. In germline, CDR1 is LNHDA, CDR2 SQIVND (reference sequence). CDR3 loop: CVSTFSWGKTGELFF. In nucleotides, the CDR3 is TGTGTCAGTACTTTCAGTTGGGGTAAAACCGGGGAGCTGTTTTTT. The whole variable domain, filled in from reference TRBV19 and TRBJ2-2, reads DGGITQSPKYLFRKEGQNVTLSCEQNLNHDAMYWYRQDPGQGLRLIYYSQIVNDFQKGDIAEGYSVSREKKESFPLTVTSAQKNPTAFYLCVSTFSWGKTGELFFGEGSRLTVL.

This clone was detected many times. The chain links TRBV6-4 to TRBJ2-1, with no clear D. V lost 0 bases and J 0 bases, leaving 9 bases between the germline ends. Germline V gene sequence: CDR1 MRHNA, CDR2 SNTAGT. The CDR3 covers 16 residues. Here the CDR3 reads CASSDSSQSSYNEQFF. The CDR3 DNA is TGTGCCAGCAGTGACTCGTCCCAGAGCTCCTACAATGAGCAGTTCTTC.

On this clone: At one end, the junction sequence differs from germline, possibly due to a read error. The chain combines TRBV18 with TRBJ2-7; D is perhaps TRBD1 (6 bases). Germline V gene data show CDR1 as KGHSH and CDR2 as LQKENI. The CDR3 sequence is 13 residues long. CDR3 region: CASSPQGVYEQYF. CDR3 bases: TGTGCCAGCTCGCCACAGGGTGTCTACGAGCAGTACTTC.

This clone was counted many times. The V call is TRBV4-3, the J call TRBJ1-4, with 8 bases that match TRBD1. V dropped 3 bases and J dropped 3; count of bases not matched to a gene: 3. The CDR3 spans 15 residues. The germline V gene encodes CDR1 LGHNA and CDR2 YSLEER. The CDR3, as DNA: TGCGCCAGCAGCCATGACAGGGGCGCTAATGAAAAACTGTTTTTT. Protein product: CASSHDRGANEKLFF.

The gene calls are TRBV24-1 and TRBJ2-1; 8 bases align to TRBD1. V lost 1 base to trimming and J lost 5 bases; unmatched junction nucleotides: 15. CDR1 is KGHDR and CDR2 is SFDVKD in the germline V gene. The CDR3 loop spans 19 amino acids. As DNA, the CDR3 is TGTGCCACCAGTGATTTAGGCCCGACAGGGGCGCGGGCAGACAATGAGCAGTTCTTC. Amino acids: CATSDLGPTGARADNEQFF.

This clone was seen at least ten times. The gene calls are TRBV6-4 and TRBJ1-1; D perhaps matches TRBD1 (5 bases). The CDR3 totals 16 residues. Germline CDR1 reads MRHNA; CDR2 reads SNTAGT. Between the trimmed V and J ends, which lost 2 bases and 3 bases, there was a span of 16 bases. CDR3 sequence reads: CASSDATGVQDTEAFF. The CDR3 DNA reads TGTGCCAGCAGTGACGCTACGGGGGTACAGGACACTGAAGCTTTCTTT.

There are a few counts of this clone. CDR3 nucleotides: TGTGCCAGCAGCTGGCAGGTGCGCTCCATAGATACGCAGTATTTT. Its translation is CASSWQVRSIDTQYF. The chain couples TRBV2 to TRBJ2-3; the D is unclear. Germline V gives CDR1 SNHLY, CDR2 FYNNEI. This CDR3 is built from 15 residues. V was pared by 6 bases and J by 5 bases, with 18 bases between.

This clone is labeled large. The chain couples TRBV6-5 to TRBJ1-6, with unresolved D. Germline V gene sequence: CDR1 MNHEY, CDR2 SVGAGI. Trimming removed 2 bases from V and 7 bases from J, with 9 bases in between. The CDR3 consists of 14 residues. CDR3 in amino acids: CASSYGQKNSPLHF. The CDR3 DNA reads as TGTGCCAGCAGTTACGGGCAGAAAAATTCACCCCTCCACTTT.

The gene calls are TRBV19 and TRBJ1-1; maybe TRBD1 (5 bases). The CDR3 contains 16 residues. CDR1 is LNHDA and CDR2 is SQIVND in the germline V gene (reference sequence). CDR3 sequence: CVSKRAGYEGNTEAFF. The CDR3, as DNA: TGTGTATCGAAACGGGCAGGGTATGAGGGTAACACTGAAGCTTTCTTT.

This clone was found many times. The chain carries TRBV7-9 and TRBJ2-5; 7 positions match TRBD2. Unmatched junction bases numbered 7, after V lost 0 bases and J lost 6 bases. The length of the CDR3 is 15 residues. Germline loops: CDR1 SEHNR, CDR2 FQNEAQ (reference sequence). The CDR3 reads CASSLASGGIKTQYF. Written as DNA, the CDR3 is TGTGCCAGCAGCTTAGCTTCGGGGGGTATAAAGACCCAGTACTTC. Using reference TRBV7-9 and TRBJ2-5 for the parts outside the CDR3, the full variable domain is DTGVSQNPRHKITKRGQNVTFRCDPISEHNRLYWYRQTLGQGPEFLTYFQNEAQLEKSRLLSDRFSAERPKGSFSTLEIQRTEQGDSAMYLCASSLASGGIKTQYFGPGTRLLVL.

Of note for this clone: One base away lies a much larger clone, so this may be a sequencing read error. CDR3 coding DNA: TGTGCCAGCAGCTTGGGACAGGGGGCTCTCATGAACACTGAAGCTTCCTTT. Translation gives CASSLGQGALMNTEASF. V and J are TRBV5-6 and TRBJ1-1; 10 bases are shared with TRBD1. The V gene's germline CDR1 is SGHDT and CDR2 YYEEEE. The CDR3 consists of 17 residues.

The chain combines TRBV7-6 with TRBJ2-1; the match to TRBD2 covers 7 bases. The CDR3 contains 16 residues. Looked up from germline, CDR1 is SGHVS and CDR2 is FNYEAQ. V gave up 5 bases and J gave up 2 bases; unmatched junction bases: 9. The CDR3 loop reads CASSMEPSGTYNEQFF. For the CDR3, the DNA is TGTGCCAGCAGCATGGAGCCTAGCGGCACCTACAATGAGCAGTTCTTC.

This clone was found many times. The chain has TRBV4-1 and TRBJ1-2, with D perhaps matching TRBD1 (5 bases). Germline CDR1 MGHRA, CDR2 YSYEKL. The CDR3 runs 15 residues. Trimming removed 0 bases at V and 4 bases at J, with 12 bases between. The CDR3 region has the DNA TGCGCCAGCAGCCAAGATCCTCAGGGCGGCTATGGCTACACCTTC. Protein product: CASSQDPQGGYGYTF.

The sample holds many counts of this clone. Since a much larger clone is just one base distant, this may be a read error. The genes are TRBV4-1 and TRBJ2-7, with 12 bases fitting TRBD1. Looked up from germline, CDR1 is MGHRA and CDR2 is YSYEKL. The V and J ends lost 5 bases and 0 bases, in that order; junction bases with no gene match: 8. CDR3 length: 17 amino acids. CDR3 in amino acids: CASSRGTGGDLSYEQYF. CDR3 DNA sequence: TGCGCCAGCAGCAGGGGGACAGGGGGCGACCTCTCCTACGAGCAGTACTTC.

In this sample, this clone turned up a few times. The junction differs from germline at one of its ends, possibly a read error. This chain uses TRBV6-1 with TRBJ1-5; D may be TRBD1 (6 bases). Germline V gene lookup returns CDR1 MNHNS and CDR2 SASEGT. The CDR3 length is 15 residues. The CDR3 spells CASSSKGVINQSQHF. In DNA form, the CDR3 reads TGTGCCAGCAGTTCTAAGGGGGTGATCAATCAGTCCCAGCATTTT.

This clone occurred many times. The chain combines TRBV12-3 or TRBV12-4 with TRBJ1-2; 8 bases map to TRBD1. The CDR3 has 14 residues. V shed 5 bases and J 1 base; nucleotides not matched to a gene: 3. The CDR3 is CASSRTGLNYGYTF. In DNA form, the CDR3 reads TGTGCCAGCAGTCGGACAGGGCTTAACTATGGCTACACCTTC.